A single T cell receptor (beta chain) is shown here with its context. The antigen is not known. The time point here: week 23, last vaccination. Doses of 300 ug of mutant IDH1 20-mer peptide were given with topical imiquimod. The data belong to a study of a mutant IDH1 vaccine in newly diagnosed glioma. Method: immunoSEQ multiplex PCR; TCRdb's copy keeps in-frame clones and lacks some. The sample lists about 86,000 clones, roughly 85% occurring once. Germline values: CDR1 SNHLY, CDR2 FYNNEI. The CDR3 has 16 residues. The V segment lost 0 bases and the J segment 4 bases; nucleotides outside the gene matches: 4.

The sequence came from a man younger than 40 with glioma. Some clones in this sample may be carry-over from other donors' samples. This rearrangement joins TRBV2 to TRBJ2-5; 11 bases fit TRBD2. The material sequenced was PBMCs, taken from a glioma patient whose treatment included an IDH1 peptide vaccine. Written as DNA, the CDR3 is TGTGCCAGCAGTGAAGCTAGCGGGAGGGCGGGAGAGACCCAGTACTTC. This gives the protein CASSEASGRAGETQYF.